This T cell receptor (beta chain) was identified during a study of blood T cells in healthy people across ages. To note about this clonotype: Its antigen is undetermined.

Primed by a sample-barcoded 5' primer and a J-beta primer mix, a second PCR proceeded for 7 to 11 cycles. TCRdb re-called the 5' RACE reads through MiXCR, storing one row per CDR3 protein. Here the sample spans approximately 800,000 distinct CDR3 sequences, more than 25% being singletons. General observations from the study: No one knew whether donors had CMV, which possibly confounded expanded clonotype changes. PBMCs went unsorted, and a conclusive naive versus antigen-experienced comparison was therefore prevented. A strong correlation was found between TCR beta diversity and the percentage of naive T cells.

Trimming left V 5 bases short and J 5 bases short, with 17 bases between. Germline lookup yields CDR1 DFQATT and CDR2 SNEGSKA (reference sequence). The CDR3 totals 14 residues. These same records also appear under a second study, on T cells of mothers and their children. That work contributes: All extracted RNA went into cDNA synthesis, about 1.6 ug per 15 ul.

The chain uses TRBV20-1 and TRBJ2-3; D might be TRBD2 (5 bases). Material: blood. The TCR was taken from a boy under 18 in good health. CDR3 protein: CSASRTEARDTQYF. The CDR3 region has the DNA TGCAGTGCTTCCCGGACGGAGGCACGAGATACGCAGTATTTT.